The 16 T cell receptor beta chains in this list originate from one sample, sequenced in a study of blood T cells in healthy people across ages. Primers used in a second PCR of about 6 to 11 cycles were a sample-barcoded 5' primer and a J-beta primer mix. TCRdb called the 5' RACE reads again in MiXCR, with one record for every CDR3 protein. Of some 800,000 distinct CDR3 sequences listed, 20% to 30% are singletons. These same records also appear under a second study, on T cells of mothers and their children.

The source material was blood. These receptors all come from a boy aged 5 to 17 in good health.

This clonotype was counted only a few times. This chain joins TRBV11-3 and TRBJ1-1; D not certain. The CDR3 runs 13 residues. The V and J ends lost 3 bases and 4 bases respectively, with 9 bases between them. Germline CDR1 reads SGHNT; CDR2 reads YENEEA. For the CDR3, the DNA is TGTGCCAGCAGCTTCGGCCCCCTCACTGAAGCTTTCTTT. Amino acid sequence: CASSFGPLTEAFF.

In this sample, this clonotype turned up a few times. The chain links TRBV7-8 to TRBJ1-5; D gene ambiguous. The germline V gene has CDR1 SGHVS and CDR2 FQNEAQ. Trimming cost V 5 bases and J 0 bases, with 11 bases left between them. There are 15 residues in the CDR3. This CDR3 is CASSPRRYSNQPQHF. The CDR3 DNA sequence: TGTGCCAGCAGCCCTCGACGATATAGCAATCAGCCCCAGCATTTT.

This clonotype has ten or more counts. V and J are TRBV9 and TRBJ2-5; D is undetermined. The germline V gene encodes CDR1 SGDLS and CDR2 YYNGEE. This CDR3 spans 13 amino acids. V gave up 0 bases and J gave up 1 base, with 4 bases separating them. The CDR3 coding sequence is TGTGCCAGCAGCGTAGGGGTCCAAGAGACCCAGTACTTC. Protein sequence: CASSVGVQETQYF.

The chain couples TRBV28 to TRBJ2-5; either TRBD1 or TRBD2 may fit D (5 bases each). The CDR3 is made up of 14 amino acids. The germline V and J ends were trimmed by 8 bases and 2 bases, with 15 bases remaining between them. Germline lookup yields CDR1 MDHEN and CDR2 SYDVKM. CDR3 amino acids: CASSEPGRQETQYF. For the CDR3, the DNA is TGTGCCAGCTCTGAACCGGGGCGGCAAGAGACCCAGTACTTC. The whole variable domain, filled in from reference TRBV28 and TRBJ2-5, reads DVKVTQSSRYLVKRTGEKVFLECVQDMDHENMFWYRQDPGLGLRLIYFSYDVKMKEKGDIPEGYSVSREKKERFSLILESASTNQTSMYLCASSEPGRQETQYFGPGTRLLVL.

This sequence joins TRBV9 and TRBJ2-3; 10 bases match TRBD2. Germline V gene data show CDR1 as SGDLS and CDR2 as YYNGEE. The CDR3 is 16 amino acids. The trim removed 3 bases at V and 1 base at J, leaving 5 bases unmatched. Here the CDR3 DNA reads TGTGCCAGCAGCGGAAAAGCGGGAGGGGGCACAGATACGCAGTATTTT. Residues: CASSGKAGGGTDTQYF. Complete variable domain (other parts from reference TRBV9 and TRBJ2-3): DSGVTQTPKHLITATGQRVTLRCSPRSGDLSVYWYQQSLDQGLQFLIQYYNGEERAKGNILERFSAQQFPDLHSELNLSSLELGDSALYFCASSGKAGGGTDTQYFGPGTRLTVL.

The chain couples TRBV6-5 to TRBJ2-1; 15 bases map to TRBD2. The CDR3 extends over 13 amino acids. V shed 9 bases and J 10 bases; nucleotides not matched to a gene: 4. Germline V gene data show CDR1 as MNHEY and CDR2 as SVGAGI. CDR3 bases: TGTGCCAGTGGGACTAGCGGGGGGCAGGAGCAGTTCTTC. Amino acid sequence: CASGTSGGQEQFF.

This clonotype occurred a few times. This chain links TRBV10-3 with TRBJ2-5, with no clear D. From germline, CDR1 is ENHRY and CDR2 SYGVKD. Trimming cost V 3 bases and J 5 bases, with 7 bases left between them. The CDR3 has 12 amino acids. This CDR3 reads CAISDKAETQYF. In DNA, the CDR3 is TGTGCCATCAGTGATAAGGCGGAGACCCAGTACTTC.

The chain combines TRBV29-1 with TRBJ2-2, with D perhaps TRBD2 (6 bases). The CDR3 consists of 14 residues. Per germline, CDR1 SQVTM and CDR2 ANQGSEA. The V gene lost 3 bases and the J gene lost 8 bases, with 16 bases spanning the gap. CDR3 protein: CSVDPLGGGGELFF. The CDR3, as DNA: TGCAGCGTTGATCCCCTCGGGGGAGGTGGGGAGCTGTTTTTT.

J is TRBJ2-1 and V is TRBV20-1; TRBD2 is a possible D gene (6 bases). This CDR3 contains 12 residues. Trimming shortened V by 6 bases and J by 7 bases, and 13 bases separated the two germline ends. Germline values: CDR1 DFQATT, CDR2 SNEGSKA (reference sequence). The CDR3 bases are TGCAGTGCAACCCGGAGGGGAAATGAGCAGTTCTTC. Protein product: CSATRRGNEQFF.

The V gene is TRBV27, the J gene TRBJ2-7; 7 bases fit TRBD1. The V gene end was trimmed by 4 bases and the J gene end by 3 bases; junction bases not matched to a gene: 12. CDR3 length equals 16 residues. The germline V gene has CDR1 MNHEY and CDR2 SMNVEV (reference sequence). The DNA of the CDR3 is TGTGCCAGCAGTTCGCACCGGGACAGTTTAGGCTACGAGCAGTACTTC. It is translated as CASSSHRDSLGYEQYF.

The chain joins TRBV20-1 to TRBJ2-6; D call uncertain. Trimming took 4 bases from V and 0 from J, leaving 10 bases between them. Germline V lookup: CDR1 DFQATT, CDR2 SNEGSKA (reference sequence). CDR3 length: 15 residues. The CDR3 bases are TGCAGTGCTAAACAGACCGGCTCTGGGGCCAACGTCCTGACTTTC. Its translation is CSAKQTGSGANVLTF.

The V and J genes are TRBV6-2 or TRBV6-3 and TRBJ2-5; 10 bases are a match to TRBD2. This CDR3 is built from 17 residues. J lost 4 bases, V lost 6 bases, and 14 bases had no gene match. Germline V gene lookup returns CDR1 MNHEY and CDR2 SVGEGT. Written as DNA, the CDR3 is TGTGCCAGCAGCTCCGACGTGACTAGCGGGTTAGGAGAGACCCAGTACTTC. Protein sequence: CASSSDVTSGLGETQYF.

This clonotype turned up a few times. This sequence joins TRBV2 and TRBJ2-2, with 7 positions matching TRBD1. The CDR3 has 15 residues. Germline V gives CDR1 SNHLY, CDR2 FYNNEI. Trimming removed 7 bases from V and 0 bases from J; junction bases left unmatched: 5. CDR3 in amino acids: CASTGTASNTGELFF. The CDR3 DNA reads TGTGCCAGCACAGGGACAGCATCGAACACCGGGGAGCTGTTTTTT.

The chain has TRBV29-1 and TRBJ2-2, with 7 bases matching TRBD1. V was pared by 5 bases and J by 0 bases, with 6 bases of the junction left unmatched. CDR3 length: 15 residues. In germline, CDR1 is SQVTM, CDR2 ANQGSEA. Here the CDR3 reads CSVLQGQTNTGELFF. CDR3 DNA: TGCAGCGTTCTTCAGGGACAGACGAACACCGGGGAGCTGTTTTTT.

The chain couples TRBV7-2 to TRBJ2-1; no reliable D call. The V gene lost 8 bases and the J gene lost 0 bases, with 14 bases spanning the gap. The germline V gene encodes CDR1 SGHTA and CDR2 FQGNSA. The CDR3 length is 15 residues. The CDR3 DNA sequence: TGTGCCAGCGTGCTTTATCCCAGCTCCTACAATGAGCAGTTCTTC. Translation gives CASVLYPSSYNEQFF.

Of note for this clonotype: The junction departs from germline at one end; a sequencing error may be responsible. This chain connects TRBV7-7 to TRBJ2-5; D is ambiguous. Germline CDR1 SSHAT, CDR2 FNYEAQ (reference sequence). The length of the CDR3 is 13 residues. Here the CDR3 reads CASSTSPQETQYF. Here the CDR3 DNA reads TGTGCTAGCAGCACAAGCCCTCAAGAGACCCAGTACTTC.